The table lists the clone carrying this T cell receptor beta chain with many counts. The target antigen is unknown. A single record per CDR3 protein comes from TCRdb applying MiXCR to the reads. The sample holds around 450,000 distinct CDR3 sequences, 11% seen once. This specimen comes from a study of T cell repertoires in cytomegalovirus infection. Study details: The public TCR beta signatures pointed to both CMV infection and matching HLA type. Study results and limitations: Within the response measured ex vivo, HLA-C-restricted CMV-specific TCR beta clonotypes were dominant.

This CDR3 has 14 residues. The ends were cut back, 5 bases at V and 3 bases at J, with 13 bases in the middle. CDR1 and CDR2 (germline): SGHTA, FQGNSA. The chain employs TRBV7-2 and TRBJ2-5; D possibly corresponds to TRBD1 (6 bases). The receptor was derived from a human donor in good health (CMV status not recorded). Some clones in this sample may be carry-over from other donors' samples. The sequencing sample was made of PBMCs. The DNA of the CDR3 is TGTGCCAGCAGCCCTGGGGGCCTTGAAGAGACCCAGTACTTC. Amino acids: CASSPGGLEETQYF.